This T cell receptor (beta chain) was captured in a study of blood T cell repertoires in COVID-19. Background on the study: From T cells, B-cell-depleted T cells, or PBMCs came the material, which was cDNA or gDNA.

Profiling relied on immunoSEQ multiplex PCR, and the TCRdb table lists in-frame clones only, not all of them. The sample has 250,000 to 350,000 clones, roughly 90% seen once. This clone was recorded only once. The study drew participants aged roughly 18 to 95 years from approximately 25 US areas. In assigning cohorts, the study relied on participant-reported clinical history. Two negative PCRs, clearance, or symptom resolution characterized the recovered Cohort 3 donors. The sequence derives from a woman aged 30 to 39 who had recovered from COVID-19. The sequenced material came from PBMCs or T cells enriched from blood (not recorded which).

This CDR3 is CASSDRETYEQYF. The CDR3 nucleotides read TGTGCCAGCTCAGACAGGGAGACCTACGAGCAGTACTTC. The chain links TRBV18 to TRBJ2-7; 7 nucleotides line up with TRBD1. The germline gives CDR1 KGHSH, CDR2 LQKENI. V shed 5 bases and J 2 bases; nucleotides not matched to a gene: 3. The CDR3 sequence is 13 residues long. The entire variable domain, with the rest obtained from reference TRBV18 and TRBJ2-7, is as follows: NAGVMQNPRHLVRRRGQEARLRCSPMKGHSHVYWYRQLPEEGLKFMVYLQKENIIDESGMPKERFSAEFPKEGPSILRIQQVVRGDSAAYFCASSDRETYEQYFGPGTRLTVT.